Described below is a single T cell receptor (beta chain) sequence and its context. The germline gives CDR1 SNHLY, CDR2 FYNNEI. This CDR3 spans 14 amino acids. The V end was cut by 7 bases, the J end by 6 bases, with 18 bases between. Per the study methods: Amplification of reference gene primers was used by the study to estimate nucleated cell counts. Profiled with immunoSEQ multiplex PCR; TCRdb holds only in-frame clones, not every one. The DNA was the basis for D and trimming; V, J and clone size are from that table. Counted here are 150,000 to 180,000 clones, around three quarters occurring once; the ten biggest clones make up roughly 1.5%. The data were taken from a study of blood T cell repertoires in COVID-19. Study-wide background: Whether acute or convalescent, the COVID-19 samples came from the United States, Italy and Spain. T cells, B-cell-depleted T cells, or PBMCs supplied cDNA or gDNA.

The sequencing sample was made of peripheral blood. The gene calls are TRBV2 and TRBJ1-1, with TRBD1 as a possible D gene (6 bases). This receptor was taken from an elderly man with acute or convalescent COVID-19. CDR3 in amino acids: CASTMTGGLAEAFF. CDR3 in DNA: TGTGCCAGCACTATGACCGGGGGGCTCGCTGAAGCTTTCTTT.